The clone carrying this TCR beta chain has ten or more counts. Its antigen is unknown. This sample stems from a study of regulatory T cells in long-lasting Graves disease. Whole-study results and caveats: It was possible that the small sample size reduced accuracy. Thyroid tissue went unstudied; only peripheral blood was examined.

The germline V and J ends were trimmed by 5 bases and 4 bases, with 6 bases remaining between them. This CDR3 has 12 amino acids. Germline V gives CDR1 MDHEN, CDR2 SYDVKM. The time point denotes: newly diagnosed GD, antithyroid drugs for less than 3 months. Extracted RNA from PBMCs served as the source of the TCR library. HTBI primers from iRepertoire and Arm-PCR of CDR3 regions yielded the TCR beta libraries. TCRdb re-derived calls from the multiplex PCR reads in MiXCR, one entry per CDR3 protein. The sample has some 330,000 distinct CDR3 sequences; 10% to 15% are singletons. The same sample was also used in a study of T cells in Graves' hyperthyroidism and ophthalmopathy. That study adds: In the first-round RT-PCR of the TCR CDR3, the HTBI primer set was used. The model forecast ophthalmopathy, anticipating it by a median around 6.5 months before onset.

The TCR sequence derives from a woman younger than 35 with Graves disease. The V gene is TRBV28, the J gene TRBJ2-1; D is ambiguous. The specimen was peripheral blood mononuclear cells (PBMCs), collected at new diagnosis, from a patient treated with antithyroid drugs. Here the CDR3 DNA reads TGTGCCAGCAGTATAAGTTACAATGAGCAGTTCTTC. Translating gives CASSISYNEQFF.